Each of the 18 T cell receptor beta chains below was sequenced from the same sample in a study of T cell responses to AZD1222 COVID-19 vaccine. Clones were sequenced by immunoSEQ multiplex PCR, and TCRdb holds only the in-frame ones, with some missing. The sample shows about 86,000 clones, roughly 89% of them seen only once. The input for sequencing was peripheral blood, taken 28 days after the second AZD1222 dose. The receptor set was obtained from an adult who received the AZD1222 COVID-19 vaccine.

This sequence joins TRBV4-2 and TRBJ2-3; 8 bases match TRBD2. Losses at the gene ends were 9 bases for V and 1 base for J; bases not matched to a gene: 0. The CDR3 is 12 residues long. Germline CDR1 and CDR2: LGHNA and YNFKEQ. The CDR3 coding sequence is TGTGCCAGTAGCGGGGGCACAGATACGCAGTATTTT. Protein product: CASSGGTDTQYF.

The rearrangement links TRBV28 to TRBJ1-6; no definite D call. The V end was cut by 5 bases, the J end by 9 bases, with 5 bases between. The CDR3 is 11 residues long. Per germline, CDR1 MDHEN and CDR2 SYDVKM. Here the CDR3 reads CASSHGSPLHF. The CDR3 DNA sequence: TGTGCCAGCAGTCATGGTTCACCCCTCCACTTT.

The J gene is TRBJ1-1, the V gene TRBV7-6; D gene ambiguous. There are 14 residues in the CDR3. Per the germline V gene, CDR1 is SGHVS and CDR2 is FNYEAQ. V was trimmed by 1 base and J by 2 bases, leaving 8 bases between them. For the CDR3, the DNA is TGTGCCAGCAGCTTAGGGTCCGGAAACACTGAAGCTTTCTTT. This sequence encodes CASSLGSGNTEAFF.

The rearrangement joins TRBV6-1 to TRBJ1-1; D unclear. V was shortened by 1 base and J by 1 base, with 7 bases between the two germline ends. Germline-derived CDR1 and CDR2 are MNHNS and SASEGT. This CDR3 is built from 14 residues. CDR3 nucleotide sequence: TGTGCCAGCAGTGAAGTTCGGGAGAACACTGAAGCTTTCTTT. The encoded protein is CASSEVRENTEAFF.

The chain is built from TRBV11-3 and TRBJ1-4; no clear D gene. Germline V gene sequence: CDR1 SGHNT, CDR2 YENEEA. There are 13 residues in the CDR3. The ends were cut back, 11 bases at V and 8 bases at J, with 18 bases in the middle. The CDR3 is CALTLTRAEKLFF. As DNA, the CDR3 is TGTGCCCTAACTCTGACTAGGGCGGAAAAACTGTTTTTT.

This clone came up once. The J gene is TRBJ1-1, the V gene TRBV18; D is perhaps TRBD1 (6 bases). The V gene's germline CDR1 is KGHSH and CDR2 LQKENI. The CDR3 consists of 16 residues. Trimming took 3 bases from V and 1 from J, leaving 15 bases between them. In nucleotides, the CDR3 is TGTGCCAGCTCACCGCTACCGGGACAATCGAACACTGAAGCTTTCTTT. It translates to CASSPLPGQSNTEAFF. Supplemented by reference TRBV18 and TRBJ1-1, the full variable domain reads NAGVMQNPRHLVRRRGQEARLRCSPMKGHSHVYWYRQLPEEGLKFMVYLQKENIIDESGMPKERFSAEFPKEGPSILRIQQVVRGDSAAYFCASSPLPGQSNTEAFFGQGTRLTVV.

The chain has TRBV5-1 and TRBJ1-5; D is possibly TRBD1 (5 bases). V lost 2 bases, J lost 3 bases, and 9 bases lay in between. This CDR3 is built from 14 residues. The germline V gene has CDR1 SGHRS and CDR2 YFSETQ. CDR3 in amino acids: CASSLGADNQPQHF. The CDR3 nucleotides read TGCGCCAGCAGCTTAGGGGCAGACAATCAGCCCCAGCATTTT.

The table lists this clone with a few counts. The V gene is TRBV9, the J gene TRBJ2-5; 7 nucleotides line up with TRBD1. CDR1 and CDR2 (germline): SGDLS, YYNGEE. The J segment lost 2 bases and the V segment lost 2 bases, leaving 6 bases of the junction unmatched. The CDR3 is 15 residues long. DNA of the CDR3: TGTGCCAGCAGCGTCGGGACAGCAACACAAGAGACCCAGTACTTC. Protein product: CASSVGTATQETQYF.

The chain employs TRBV6-5 and TRBJ1-5, with 9 bases aligning to TRBD1. Germline CDR1 and CDR2: MNHEY and SVGAGI. V trimming: 5 bases; J trimming: 4 bases; junction bases outside the gene matches: 6. This CDR3 has 15 amino acids. The CDR3 DNA reads as TGTGCCAGCAGTCCCGGGACAGGGCTTAATCAGCCCCAGCATTTT. It specifies CASSPGTGLNQPQHF.

As DNA, the CDR3 is TGTGCCAGCAGCTTAGGCGCGCTTAGAGTGGGCGATGAGCAGTTCTTC. Its translation: CASSLGALRVGDEQFF. The chain recombines TRBV11-3 with TRBJ2-1; D is unresolved. Deletions cut 1 base from V and 8 bases from J, with 18 bases between. The CDR3 runs to 16 residues. Germline CDR1 and CDR2: SGHNT and YENEEA.

J is TRBJ1-4 and V is TRBV27; TRBD1 is a possible D gene (5 bases). This CDR3 spans 15 amino acids. The germline gives CDR1 MNHEY, CDR2 SMNVEV (reference sequence). Trimming removed 5 bases from V and 9 bases from J, with 19 bases in between. CDR3 DNA: TGTGCCAGCAGTGTACAGGCCTCGGGGGATCAAAAACTGTTTTTT. It translates to CASSVQASGDQKLFF. The whole variable domain, filled in from reference TRBV27 and TRBJ1-4, reads EAQVTQNPRYLITVTGKKLTVTCSQNMNHEYMSWYRQDPGLGLRQIYYSMNVEVTDKGDVPEGYKVSRKEKRNFPLILESPSPNQTSLYFCASSVQASGDQKLFFGSGTQLSVL.

The DNA of the CDR3 is TGTGCCACCAGCCAGACCCGGGGGGCCGACTCTGGAAACACCATATATTTT. As protein: CATSQTRGADSGNTIYF. V is TRBV15 and J is TRBJ1-3; D might be TRBD1 (6 bases). CDR1 is LNHNV and CDR2 is YYDKDF in the germline V gene (reference sequence). Trimming pared 5 bases from V and 0 bases from J, leaving 17 bases between. The CDR3 spans 17 residues.

This clone was observed a single time. V usage is TRBV19 and J usage is TRBJ1-6; possible D gene TRBD1, 5 bases. The CDR3 extends over 14 amino acids. The V gene lost 5 bases and the J gene lost 9 bases, with 14 bases spanning the gap. Germline V lookup: CDR1 LNHDA, CDR2 SQIVND (reference sequence). This CDR3 reads CASSLGQGRSPLHF. The CDR3, as DNA: TGTGCCAGTAGTCTGGGGCAGGGACGTTCACCCCTCCACTTT.

V usage is TRBV4-1 and J usage is TRBJ2-7; possible D gene TRBD1, 5 bases. This CDR3 region has 17 residues. V was shortened by 1 base and J by 3 bases, with 19 bases between the two germline ends. Germline lookup yields CDR1 MGHRA and CDR2 YSYEKL. CDR3 sequence (DNA): TGCGCCAGCAGCCAAGCCCCCTCAGGGTTTGAATTCTACGAGCAGTACTTC. Its protein is CASSQAPSGFEFYEQYF.

The chain has TRBV9 and TRBJ1-5, with D possibly TRBD1 on 6 matching bases. CDR3 length equals 14 residues. Germline V gene data show CDR1 as SGDLS and CDR2 as YYNGEE. The germline V and J ends were trimmed by 4 bases and 4 bases, with 12 bases remaining between them. The DNA for the CDR3 is TGTGCCAGCAGCCCCGGACAGAGGAATCAGCCCCAGCATTTT. Amino acids: CASSPGQRNQPQHF. Looking up the rest from reference TRBV9 and TRBJ1-5 gives the full variable domain: DSGVTQTPKHLITATGQRVTLRCSPRSGDLSVYWYQQSLDQGLQFLIQYYNGEERAKGNILERFSAQQFPDLHSELNLSSLELGDSALYFCASSPGQRNQPQHFGDGTRLSIL.

This rearrangement joins TRBV27 to TRBJ2-7, with 9 positions matching TRBD1. With 7 bases clipped from V and 3 bases from J, the junction kept 10 bases outside the gene matches. Looked up from germline, CDR1 is MNHEY and CDR2 is SMNVEV (reference sequence). This CDR3 region has 15 residues. The CDR3 here is CASNPRDRVFYEQYV. CDR3 nucleotides: TGTGCCAGCAACCCTCGGGACAGGGTATTCTACGAGCAGTACGTC.

In DNA form, the CDR3 reads TGCGCCAGCAGTTACCGGGACAGGGACTACGAGCAGTACTTC. This sequence encodes CASSYRDRDYEQYF. The chain is built from TRBV4-1 and TRBJ2-7, with 9 bases identical to TRBD1. The J segment lost 3 bases and the V segment lost 6 bases, leaving 6 bases of the junction unmatched. CDR1 and CDR2 (germline): MGHRA, YSYEKL. CDR3 length equals 14 residues.

The V gene is TRBV27, the J gene TRBJ2-3; TRBD2 matches at 11 bases. CDR1 MNHEY and CDR2 SMNVEV come from the germline V gene (reference sequence). Trimming at V came to 4 bases and at J to 5 bases, leaving 8 bases not matched to a gene. There are 16 residues in the CDR3. CDR3 coding DNA: TGTGCCAGCAGTTCCCTAGCGGGGGGACTCGGAGATACGCAGTATTTT. Protein sequence: CASSSLAGGLGDTQYF.